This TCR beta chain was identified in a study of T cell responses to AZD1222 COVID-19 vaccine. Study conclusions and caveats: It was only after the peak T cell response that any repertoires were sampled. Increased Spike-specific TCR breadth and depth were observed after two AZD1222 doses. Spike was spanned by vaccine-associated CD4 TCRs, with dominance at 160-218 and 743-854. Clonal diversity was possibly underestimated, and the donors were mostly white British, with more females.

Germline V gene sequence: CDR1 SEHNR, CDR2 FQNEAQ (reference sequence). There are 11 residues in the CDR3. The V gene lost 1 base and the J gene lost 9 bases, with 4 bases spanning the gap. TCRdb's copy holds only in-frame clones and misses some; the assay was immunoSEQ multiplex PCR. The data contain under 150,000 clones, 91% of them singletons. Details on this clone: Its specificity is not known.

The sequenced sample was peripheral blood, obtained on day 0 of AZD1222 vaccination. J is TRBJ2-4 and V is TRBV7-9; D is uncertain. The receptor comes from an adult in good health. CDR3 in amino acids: CASSLGGIQYF. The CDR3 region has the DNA TGTGCCAGCAGCTTAGGGGGCATTCAGTACTTC. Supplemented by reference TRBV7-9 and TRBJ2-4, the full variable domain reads DTGVSQNPRHKITKRGQNVTFRCDPISEHNRLYWYRQTLGQGPEFLTYFQNEAQLEKSRLLSDRFSAERPKGSFSTLEIQRTEQGDSAMYLCASSLGGIQYFGAGTRLSVL.